A selection of T cell receptor beta chains follows, all from one sample in a study of blood T cell repertoires in COVID-19. Sequencing was performed with immunoSEQ multiplex PCR; in TCRdb, only in-frame clones are kept and a portion is missing. The sample has 260,000 or so clones; roughly 87% are singletons. Sequenced: PBMCs or T cells enriched from blood (not recorded which). The receptors were gathered from a woman aged 25 to 39 with acute COVID-19. The CDR3 runs from the conserved cysteine through the conserved F or W. D genes are given only for firm matches. Clone size is given for some rows only: seen once, a few or many times, or a class if the clone is expanded.

TGTGCCAGCAGCTTACTTAGCGGGGGGGCCAATGAGCAGTTCTTC	CASSLLSGGANEQFF	NA	TRBD2	TRBV7-9	TRBJ2-1
TGTGCCAGCAGCGCCAGTTTGGTCATGAACACTGAAGCTTTCTTT	CASSASLVMNTEAFF	NA	NA	TRBV9	TRBJ1-1
TGTGCCAGCAGCCGCACGGGGGAGACCCAGTACTTC	CASSRTGETQYF	NA	NA	TRBV7-8	TRBJ2-5
TGCGCCAGCAGCTTCCGACAGACAACTAATGAAAAACTGTTTTTT	CASSFRQTTNEKLFF	NA	NA	TRBV5-1	TRBJ1-4
TGTGCCAGCAGCTCGCTAACAGGGACGCCCGGTGGACTGGATGACAGCACTGAAGCTTTCTTT	CASSSLTGTPGGLDDSTEAFF	NA	NA	TRBV7-8	TRBJ1-1
TGTGCCAGCACCGGTGAGCTTGGTCAGCCCCAGCATTTT	CASTGELGQPQHF	once	NA	TRBV12-3/TRBV12-4	TRBJ1-5
TGCGCCAGCAGCCCGGGACAGGGCCCCTACAATGAGCAGTTCTTC	CASSPGQGPYNEQFF	few	TRBD1	TRBV5-1	TRBJ2-1
TGTGCCAGCAGCTCTAGGAGGAAATCCTACGAGCAGTACTTC	CASSSRRKSYEQYF	NA	NA	TRBV11-2	TRBJ2-7
TGTGCCAGCAGCATGATGATCCCGGGAAACACTGAAGCTTTCTTT	CASSMMIPGNTEAFF	NA	NA	TRBV5-5	TRBJ1-1
TGTGCCAGCAGCCAGTATCAAGGGGGCACGAAAGAAAAACTGTTTTTT	CASSQYQGGTKEKLFF	NA	TRBD1	TRBV14	TRBJ1-4
TGTGCCAGCAGCAGACAGGGGGGCAATCAGCCCCAGCATTTT	CASSRQGGNQPQHF	NA	TRBD1	TRBV2	TRBJ1-5
TGTGCCAGCAGCTCAAGGGACAGTTGGCTTAATGGCTACACCTTC	CASSSRDSWLNGYTF	NA	TRBD1	TRBV5-4	TRBJ1-2
TGTGCCAGCAGCCTCGGACAGTCCAAAAACATTCAGTACTTC	CASSLGQSKNIQYF	NA	NA	TRBV13	TRBJ2-4
TGTGCCAGTAAGAGGGGAGGCACTGAAGCTTTCTTT	CASKRGGTEAFF	NA	NA	TRBV19	TRBJ1-1
TGTGCCAGCAGTGAGGGGGGGATCCATTCACCCCTCCACTTT	CASSEGGIHSPLHF	once	NA	TRBV6-1	TRBJ1-6
TGTGCCACCTCTGGGACAGGGTGGTCTTTAGGTGGCTACACCTTC	CATSGTGWSLGGYTF	once	TRBD1	TRBV19	TRBJ1-2
TGTGCCAGCAGCCCCCGAATAGCGGACTACAATGAGCAGTTCTTC	CASSPRIADYNEQFF	NA	NA	TRBV7-6	TRBJ2-1